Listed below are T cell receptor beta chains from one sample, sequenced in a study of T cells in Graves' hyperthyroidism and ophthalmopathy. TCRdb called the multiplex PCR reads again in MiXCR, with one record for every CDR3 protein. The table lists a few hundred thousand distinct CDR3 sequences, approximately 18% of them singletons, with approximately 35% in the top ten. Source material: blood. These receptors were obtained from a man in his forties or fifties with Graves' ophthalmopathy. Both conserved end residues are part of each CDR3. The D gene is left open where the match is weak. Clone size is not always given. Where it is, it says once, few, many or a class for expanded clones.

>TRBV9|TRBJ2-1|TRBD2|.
TGTGCCAGCAGCGTAGGGCTGGGGTCTAGCGGCTACAATGAGCAGTTCTTC
CASSVGLGSSGYNEQFF
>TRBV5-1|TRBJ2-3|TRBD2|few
TGCGCCAGCAGCTTGTCCCAACTAGCGGGAGCCGGTGATACGCAGTATTTT
CASSLSQLAGAGDTQYF
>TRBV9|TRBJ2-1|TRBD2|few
TGTGCCAGCAGCGTAGGCGGTGGGACTAGTGATGACAGTGAGCAGTTCTTC
CASSVGGGTSDDSEQFF
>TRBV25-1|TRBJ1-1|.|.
TGTGCCAGCAGTCCGCTGGGGGGCCACCGGGTCGACACTGAAGCTTTCTTT
CASSPLGGHRVDTEAFF
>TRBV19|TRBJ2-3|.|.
TGTGCCAGTAGTATAAGCAGGATGAGTGATACGCAGTATTTT
CASSISRMSDTQYF
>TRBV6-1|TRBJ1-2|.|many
TGTGCCAGCAGTGACCCCCCAGGATCGTACTATGGCTACACCTTC
CASSDPPGSYYGYTF
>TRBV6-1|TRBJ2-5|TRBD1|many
TGTGCCAGCTTTTCAATCGTGGGGACAGGGGGCAAAGAGACCCAGTACTTC
CASFSIVGTGGKETQYF
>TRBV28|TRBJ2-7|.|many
TGTGCCAGCAGGTTGGGAGAACAGGGATACGAGCAGTACTTC
CASRLGEQGYEQYF
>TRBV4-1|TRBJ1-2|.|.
TGCGCCAGCAGCCTCCGGGACACCCACTATGGCTACACCTTC
CASSLRDTHYGYTF
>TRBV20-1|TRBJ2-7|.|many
TGCAGTGCTAGAGTAAAAAGTTTCGAGCAGTACTTC
CSARVKSFEQYF
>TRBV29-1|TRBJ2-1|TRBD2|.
TGCAGCGTTCTCAGCGGGAGGAAAAATGAGCAGTTCTTC
CSVLSGRKNEQFF
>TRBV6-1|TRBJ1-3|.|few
TGTGCCAGCAGCGGACTGCAAGGAAACACCATATATTTT
CASSGLQGNTIYF
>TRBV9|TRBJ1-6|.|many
TGTGCCAGCAGCGTTAAGACTGCAGATTCACCCCTCCACTTT
CASSVKTADSPLHF
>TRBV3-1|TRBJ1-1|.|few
TGTGCCAGCAGCCGCGGTACAACTGAAGCTTTCTTT
CASSRGTTEAFF
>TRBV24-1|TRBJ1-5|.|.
TGTGCCACCAGTGATTACGAGGATCAGCCCCAGCATTTT
CATSDYEDQPQHF
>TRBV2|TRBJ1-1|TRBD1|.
TGTGCCAGCAGGCCCGGGAGGGGACAGGGGACTGAAGCTTTCTTT
CASRPGRGQGTEAFF
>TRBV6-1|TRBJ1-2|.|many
TGTGCCAGCAGCTTCAGAGACCTTGGCTACACCTTC
CASSFRDLGYTF
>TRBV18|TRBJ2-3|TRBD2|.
TGTGCCAGCTCACCAGCTAGCGGGAGAAGGTCGAGCACAGATACGCAGTATTTT
CASSPASGRRSSTDTQYF
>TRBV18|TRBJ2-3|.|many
TGTGCCAGCTCACCCCAGAGAGACACAGATACGCAGTATTTT
CASSPQRDTDTQYF
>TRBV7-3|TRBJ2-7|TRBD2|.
TGTGCCAGCAGCTTAAGGGGGGGAATCTCCTACGAGCAGTACTTC
CASSLRGGISYEQYF
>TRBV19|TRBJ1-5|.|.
TGTGCCAGTTCCGGGACACGGGGCAATCAGCCCCAGCATTTT
CASSGTRGNQPQHF
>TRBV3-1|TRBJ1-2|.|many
TGTGCCAGCAGCCTAAGCAGGTCCCCCCATGGCTACACCTTC
CASSLSRSPHGYTF
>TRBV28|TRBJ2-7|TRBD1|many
TGTGCCAGCAGTGCCGGGACAGGACGTTACGAGCAGTACTTC
CASSAGTGRYEQYF
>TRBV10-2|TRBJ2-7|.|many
TGCGCCAGCACCTGGACACTAGACTACGAGCAGTACTTC
CASTWTLDYEQYF
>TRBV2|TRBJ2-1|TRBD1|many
TGTGCCAGCACTGACAGGGGGCTTGCCTACAATGAGCAGTTCTTC
CASTDRGLAYNEQFF
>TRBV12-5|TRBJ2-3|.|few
TGTGCTAGTGGACAGGATTCTCGGGCGCAGTATTTT
CASGQDSRAQYF
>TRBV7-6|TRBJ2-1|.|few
TGTGCCAGCAGCGCCGGACTATCCTCCGGCAATGAGCAGTTCTTC
CASSAGLSSGNEQFF
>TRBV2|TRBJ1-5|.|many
TGTGCCAGCCGCGGGGATGCCATAGATCAGCCCCAGCATTTT
CASRGDAIDQPQHF
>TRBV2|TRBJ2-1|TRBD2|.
TGTGCCAGCAGTGAACTAGCGGGAGGTAGTGAGCAGTTCTTC
CASSELAGGSEQFF